This T cell receptor beta chain was identified during a study of patients and donors after allogeneic stem cell transplantation. CDR1 is MNHEY and CDR2 is SVGEGT in the germline V gene. Trimming at V came to 6 bases and at J to 4 bases, leaving 7 bases not matched to a gene. CDR3 length: 14 amino acids. Using its own MiXCR run on the RT-PCR reads, TCRdb lists one record per CDR3 protein. This table holds about 960,000 distinct CDR3 sequences, roughly 18% found once. This receptor was identified in a human donor who was either an allogeneic HSCT recipient or a stem cell or donor lymphocyte infusion donor (not recorded which). It is not recorded whose cells these are; they may come from a transplant donor. Sequencing used blood, either unsorted or a sorted T cell fraction (not recorded which). The V call is TRBV6-2 or TRBV6-3, the J call TRBJ1-1; 8 nucleotides agree with TRBD1. CDR3 nucleotide sequence: TGTGCCAGCAGGCTACAGGGGGTGGGCACTGAAGCTTTCTTT. It yields the protein CASRLQGVGTEAFF.